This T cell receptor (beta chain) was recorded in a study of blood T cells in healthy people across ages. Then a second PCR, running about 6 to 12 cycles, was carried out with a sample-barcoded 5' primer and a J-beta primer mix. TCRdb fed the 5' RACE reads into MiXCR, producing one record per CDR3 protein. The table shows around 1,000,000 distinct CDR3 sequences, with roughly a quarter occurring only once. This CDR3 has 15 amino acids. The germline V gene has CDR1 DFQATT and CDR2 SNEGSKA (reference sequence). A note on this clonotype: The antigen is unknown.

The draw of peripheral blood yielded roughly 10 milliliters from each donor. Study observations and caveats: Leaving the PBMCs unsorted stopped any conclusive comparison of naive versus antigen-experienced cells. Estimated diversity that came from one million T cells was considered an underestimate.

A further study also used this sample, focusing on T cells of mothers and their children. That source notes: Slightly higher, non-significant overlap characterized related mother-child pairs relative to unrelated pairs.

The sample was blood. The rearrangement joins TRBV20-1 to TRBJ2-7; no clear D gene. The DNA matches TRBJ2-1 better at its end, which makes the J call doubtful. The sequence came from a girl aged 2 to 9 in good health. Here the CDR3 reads CSARARTESYNEQFF. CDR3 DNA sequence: TGCAGTGCTAGAGCTAGGACGGAATCCTACAATGAGCAGTTCTTC.